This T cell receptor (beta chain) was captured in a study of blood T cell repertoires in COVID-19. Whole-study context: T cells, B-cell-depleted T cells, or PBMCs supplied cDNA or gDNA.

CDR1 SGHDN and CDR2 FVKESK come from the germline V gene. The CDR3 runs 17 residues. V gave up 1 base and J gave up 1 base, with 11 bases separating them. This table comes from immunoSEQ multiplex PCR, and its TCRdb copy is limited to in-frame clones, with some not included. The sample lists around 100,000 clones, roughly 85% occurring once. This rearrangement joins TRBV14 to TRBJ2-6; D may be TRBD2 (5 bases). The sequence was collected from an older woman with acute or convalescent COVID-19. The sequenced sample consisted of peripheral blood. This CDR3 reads CASSQVLGLSGANVLTF. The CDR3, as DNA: TGTGCCAGCAGCCAAGTCCTTGGACTGTCTGGGGCCAACGTCCTGACTTTC.